What follows are 13 T cell receptor beta chains derived from one specimen sequenced in a study of cytomegalovirus exposure and HLA in healthy donors. The table came from immunoSEQ multiplex PCR; TCRdb's copy has only in-frame clones and leaves some out. In the table there are fewer than 150,000 clones, 88% of which are singletons. Input material: PBMCs. The receptor source for this set is a man under 40 in good health and CMV-seronegative.

The V call is TRBV9, the J call TRBJ2-7; TRBD2 matches at 8 bases. The J segment lost 0 bases and the V segment lost 3 bases, leaving 17 bases of the junction unmatched. Germline V gives CDR1 SGDLS, CDR2 YYNGEE. The CDR3 covers 19 residues. The CDR3 nucleotides read TGTGCCAGCAGCGCCCACCCCGGTCAAGCGGGAGTGTTCTCCTACGAGCAGTACTTC. This translates into CASSAHPGQAGVFSYEQYF.

The gene calls are TRBV5-4 and TRBJ1-1, with TRBD1 matching 8 bases. Germline loops: CDR1 SGHNT, CDR2 YYREEE (reference sequence). CDR3 length equals 13 residues. Unmatched junction bases numbered 5, after V lost 3 bases and J lost 7 bases. The CDR3 nucleotides are TGTGCCAGCAGCTCCACAGGACAGGGTGAAGCTTTCTTT. It codes for CASSSTGQGEAFF.

The rearrangement uses TRBV27 and TRBJ1-4; D may be TRBD1 (6 bases). From germline, CDR1 is MNHEY and CDR2 SMNVEV (reference sequence). V was trimmed by 5 bases and J by 3 bases, leaving 13 bases between them. This CDR3 spans 15 amino acids. The CDR3 DNA is TGTGCCAGCAGTAGGGGGAGTTTCTCTAATGAAAAACTGTTTTTT. Its protein product is CASSRGSFSNEKLFF.

This chain's CDR3 is CASSQVLAGVTGELFF. DNA of the CDR3: TGCGCCAGCAGCCAAGTGCTAGCGGGGGTCACCGGGGAGCTGTTTTTT. J is TRBJ2-2 and V is TRBV4-3; 10 bases map to TRBD2. Per germline, CDR1 LGHNA and CDR2 YSLEER. The CDR3 covers 16 residues. The J segment lost 4 bases and the V segment lost 1 base, leaving 3 bases of the junction unmatched.

In this sample, this clone turned up once. J is TRBJ2-7 and V is TRBV27, with 13 nucleotides matching TRBD2. The V gene end was trimmed by 6 bases and the J gene end by 3 bases; junction bases not matched to a gene: 8. Germline V gives CDR1 MNHEY, CDR2 SMNVEV (reference sequence). The CDR3 totals 16 residues. CDR3 residues: CASSRTSGRFNYEQYF. As DNA, the CDR3 is TGTGCCAGCAGCCGGACTAGCGGGAGATTTAACTACGAGCAGTACTTC.

The V call is TRBV21-1, the J call TRBJ1-2; the D call TRBD1 from the table was never checked on the DNA. TRBV21-1 constitutes a pseudogene. This CDR3 region has 13 residues. The CDR3 loop reads CASSKTGVVGYTF. The CDR3 DNA follows: TGTGCCAGCAGCAAGACAGGGGTAGTTGGCTACACCTTC.

The V and J genes are TRBV18 and TRBJ2-7; the match to TRBD1 covers 10 bases. The CDR3 contains 19 residues. Germline V gene sequence: CDR1 KGHSH, CDR2 LQKENI. V lost 4 bases, J lost 2 bases, and 17 bases stayed unmatched. CDR3 loop: CASSRWTGGKIPTTYEQYF. CDR3 bases: TGTGCCAGCTCACGGTGGACAGGGGGTAAAATACCTACTACCTACGAGCAGTACTTC.

This rearrangement joins TRBV7-3 to TRBJ2-3; 7 bases line up with TRBD2. This CDR3 has 15 residues. V was pared by 2 bases and J by 0 bases, with 2 bases of the junction left unmatched. Germline CDR1 SGHTA, CDR2 FQGTGA. The chain's CDR3 is CASSLLSGSTDTQYF. The CDR3 DNA follows: TGTGCCAGCAGCTTACTTAGCGGGAGCACAGATACGCAGTATTTT.

CDR3 in DNA: TGCGCCAGCAGCTCCTCCGGGACAGGGGTCTTGGGAGAGCAGTTCTTC. Protein product: CASSSSGTGVLGEQFF. The gene calls are TRBV5-1 and TRBJ2-1; 10 bases agree with TRBD1. V was clipped by 3 bases and J by 10 bases; unmatched bases: 13. The germline V gene encodes CDR1 SGHRS and CDR2 YFSETQ. The CDR3 loop spans 16 amino acids.

V is TRBV5-1 and J is TRBJ2-5, with D perhaps TRBD2 (6 bases). The length of the CDR3 is 14 residues. The ends were cut back, 2 bases at V and 2 bases at J, with 10 bases in the middle. Germline CDR1 SGHRS, CDR2 YFSETQ. The CDR3 here is CASSFGREQETQYF. CDR3 nucleotide sequence: TGCGCCAGCAGCTTCGGGCGGGAACAAGAGACCCAGTACTTC.

The rearrangement joins TRBV6-5 to TRBJ1-1; a possible D gene is TRBD1 (6 bases). Trimming left V 0 bases short and J 1 base short, with 6 bases between. The CDR3 is made up of 14 amino acids. The germline V gene encodes CDR1 MNHEY and CDR2 SVGAGI. CDR3 region: CASSYSQGNTEAFF. CDR3 bases: TGTGCCAGCAGTTACTCACAGGGGAACACTGAAGCTTTCTTT.

The gene calls are TRBV15 and TRBJ2-7, with D unresolved. V was trimmed by 3 bases and J by 4 bases, leaving 7 bases between them. Germline V lookup: CDR1 LNHNV, CDR2 YYDKDF (reference sequence). This CDR3 contains 12 residues. The CDR3 loop is CATSRAPYEQYF. The CDR3, as DNA: TGTGCCACCAGCAGGGCCCCGTACGAGCAGTACTTC.

This sequence joins TRBV11-2 and TRBJ1-1; D is undetermined. Germline-derived CDR1 and CDR2 are SGHAT and FQNNGV. V lost 4 bases to trimming and J lost 6 bases, with 9 bases between them. This CDR3 region has 12 residues. CDR3 amino acids: CASSYGGSEAFF. The CDR3 nucleotides read TGTGCCAGCAGCTACGGAGGGTCTGAAGCTTTCTTT.